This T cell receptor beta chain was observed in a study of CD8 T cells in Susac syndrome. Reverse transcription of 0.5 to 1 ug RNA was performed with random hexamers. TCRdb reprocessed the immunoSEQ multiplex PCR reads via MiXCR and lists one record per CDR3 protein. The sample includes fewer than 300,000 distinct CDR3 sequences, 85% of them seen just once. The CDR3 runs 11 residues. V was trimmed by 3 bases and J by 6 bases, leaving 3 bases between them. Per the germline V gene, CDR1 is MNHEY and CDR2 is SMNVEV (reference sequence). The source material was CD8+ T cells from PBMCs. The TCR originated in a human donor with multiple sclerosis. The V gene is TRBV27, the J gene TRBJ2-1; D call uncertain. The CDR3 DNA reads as TGTGCCAGCAGTTTCGGCAATGAGCAGTTCTTC. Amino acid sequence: CASSFGNEQFF.